Listed here is a single T cell receptor (beta chain). The antigen is undetermined. The sample is drawn from a study of cytomegalovirus exposure and HLA in healthy donors. Points from the study as a whole: Reports indicated that the classifier achieved high specificity and sensitivity in diagnosing cytomegalovirus status. Rarity marked most TCR sequences, yet some public TCRs occurred in many donors.

Clones were sequenced by immunoSEQ multiplex PCR, and TCRdb holds only the in-frame ones, with some missing. The sample has tens of thousands of clones; around 94% are singletons. V shed 4 bases and J shed 3 bases, with 13 bases lying between them. Germline CDR1 reads SGHNT; CDR2 reads YYREEE (reference sequence). CDR3 length: 14 amino acids. V usage is TRBV5-4 and J usage is TRBJ1-1; D is undetermined. Input material: PBMCs. This receptor was obtained from a woman under 30 in good health and CMV-seropositive. The CDR3 region has the DNA TGTGCCAGCAGCAATGTCCTCCGGGACACTGAAGCTTTCTTT. Its translation is CASSNVLRDTEAFF.